This T cell receptor (beta chain) originates from a study of radiation and T cells in renal cell carcinoma. Study as a whole: Nephrectomy followed 15 Gy stereotactic body radiation by 4 weeks. Study-level results: From baseline, blood top tumor clonotypes peaked at 2 weeks post-radiation.

Method: immunoSEQ multiplex PCR; TCRdb's copy keeps in-frame clones and lacks some. The table has about 59,000 clones, roughly three quarters seen once. Documented time point: baseline pretreatment blood. Stated treatment: 15 Gy SBRT to primary tumor, nephrectomy 4 weeks later. Details on this clone: Its target is unknown.

The receptor's source is a man in his sixties with renal cell carcinoma. The sample here was blood, taken from a patient whose treatment included radiotherapy and nephrectomy.

CDR3 coding DNA: TGTGCCAGCAGCTTAGGACTAGCGGGTCAGAACACCGGGGAGCTGTTTTTT. Protein product: CASSLGLAGQNTGELFF. The chain uses TRBV7-9 and TRBJ2-2, with 10 nucleotides matching TRBD2. From germline, CDR1 is SEHNR and CDR2 FQNEAQ (reference sequence). The CDR3 spans 17 residues. With V trimmed by 1 base and J by 1 base, 3 bases remained unmatched.